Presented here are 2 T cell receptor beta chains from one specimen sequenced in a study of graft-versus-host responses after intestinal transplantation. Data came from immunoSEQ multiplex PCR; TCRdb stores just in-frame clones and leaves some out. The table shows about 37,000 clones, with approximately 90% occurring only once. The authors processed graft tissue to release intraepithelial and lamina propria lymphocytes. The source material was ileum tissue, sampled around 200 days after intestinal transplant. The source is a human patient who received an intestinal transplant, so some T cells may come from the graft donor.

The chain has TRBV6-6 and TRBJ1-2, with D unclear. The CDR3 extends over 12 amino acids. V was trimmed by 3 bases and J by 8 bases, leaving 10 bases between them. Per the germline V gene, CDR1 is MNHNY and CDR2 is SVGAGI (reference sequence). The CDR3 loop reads CASSYGRLGYTF. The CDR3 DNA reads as TGTGCCAGCAGTTATGGAAGGTTAGGCTACACCTTC.

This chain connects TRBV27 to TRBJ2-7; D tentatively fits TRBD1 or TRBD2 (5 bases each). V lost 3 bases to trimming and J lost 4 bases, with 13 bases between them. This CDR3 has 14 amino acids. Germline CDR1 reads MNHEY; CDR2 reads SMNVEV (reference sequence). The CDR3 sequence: CASSFQGPLYEQYF. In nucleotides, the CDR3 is TGTGCCAGCAGTTTCCAGGGACCCCTTTACGAGCAGTACTTC.